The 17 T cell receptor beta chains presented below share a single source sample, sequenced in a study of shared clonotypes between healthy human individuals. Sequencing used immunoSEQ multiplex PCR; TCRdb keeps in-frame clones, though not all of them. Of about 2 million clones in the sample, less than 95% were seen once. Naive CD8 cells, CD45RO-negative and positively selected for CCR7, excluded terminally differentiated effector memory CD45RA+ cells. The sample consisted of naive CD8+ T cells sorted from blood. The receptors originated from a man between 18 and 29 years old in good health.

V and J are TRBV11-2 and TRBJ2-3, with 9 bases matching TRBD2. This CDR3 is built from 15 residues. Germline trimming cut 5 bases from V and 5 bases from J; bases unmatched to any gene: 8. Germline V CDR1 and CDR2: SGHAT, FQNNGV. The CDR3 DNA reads TGTGCCAGCAGCGCCCATGCGGGGGGGCGAGATACGCAGTATTTT. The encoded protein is CASSAHAGGRDTQYF.

The CDR3 nucleotides read TGTGCCAGCAGCAACGGGACAGGGGGTGGAGGGGCCAACGTCCTGACTTTC. This translates into CASSNGTGGGGANVLTF. V usage is TRBV13 and J usage is TRBJ2-6; 11 nucleotides match TRBD1. The CDR3 contains 17 residues. The V and J ends lost 5 bases and 4 bases, in that order; junction bases with no gene match: 7. Germline loops: CDR1 PRHDT, CDR2 FYEKMQ (reference sequence).

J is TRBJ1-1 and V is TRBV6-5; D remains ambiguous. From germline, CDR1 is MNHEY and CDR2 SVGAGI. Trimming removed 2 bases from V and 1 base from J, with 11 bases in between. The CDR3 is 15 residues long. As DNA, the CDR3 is TGTGCCAGCAGTTACGATCTGGGCACGAACACTGAAGCTTTCTTT. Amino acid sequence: CASSYDLGTNTEAFF.

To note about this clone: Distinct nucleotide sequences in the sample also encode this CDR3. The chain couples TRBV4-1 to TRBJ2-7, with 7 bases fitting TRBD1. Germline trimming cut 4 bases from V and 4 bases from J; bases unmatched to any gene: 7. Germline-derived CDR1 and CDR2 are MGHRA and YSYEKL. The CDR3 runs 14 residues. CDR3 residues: CASSPRQGGYEQYF. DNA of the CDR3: TGCGCCAGCAGCCCCAGACAGGGCGGATACGAGCAGTACTTC.

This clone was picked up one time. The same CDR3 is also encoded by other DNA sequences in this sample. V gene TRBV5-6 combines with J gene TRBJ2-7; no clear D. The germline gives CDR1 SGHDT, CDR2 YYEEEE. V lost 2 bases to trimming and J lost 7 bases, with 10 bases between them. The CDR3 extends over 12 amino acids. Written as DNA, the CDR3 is TGTGCCAGCAGCTTAGGCTTGGGTGAGCAGTACTTC. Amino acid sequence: CASSLGLGEQYF.

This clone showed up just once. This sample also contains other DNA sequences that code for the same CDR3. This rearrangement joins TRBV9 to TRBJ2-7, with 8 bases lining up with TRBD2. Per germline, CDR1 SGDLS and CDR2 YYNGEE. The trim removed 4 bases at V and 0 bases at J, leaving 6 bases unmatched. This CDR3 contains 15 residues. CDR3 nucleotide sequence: TGTGCCAGCAGCCCAAGCGGGGGAAGCTCCTACGAGCAGTACTTC. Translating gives CASSPSGGSSYEQYF.

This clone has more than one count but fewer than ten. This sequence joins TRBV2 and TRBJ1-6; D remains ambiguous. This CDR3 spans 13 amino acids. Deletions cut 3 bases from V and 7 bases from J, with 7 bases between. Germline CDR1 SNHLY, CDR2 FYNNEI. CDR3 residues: CASSDLGNSPLHF. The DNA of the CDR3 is TGTGCCAGCAGTGATCTGGGGAATTCACCCCTCCACTTT.

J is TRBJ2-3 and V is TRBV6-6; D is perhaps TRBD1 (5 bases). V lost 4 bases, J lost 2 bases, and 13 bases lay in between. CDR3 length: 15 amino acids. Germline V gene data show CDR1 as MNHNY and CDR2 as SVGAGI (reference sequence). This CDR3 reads CASSSGHRFTDTQYF. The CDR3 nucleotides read TGTGCCAGCAGTTCCGGACACAGGTTCACAGATACGCAGTATTTT.

The CDR3 is CASSLSAARSTEAFF. CDR3 coding DNA: TGTGCCAGCAGTTTATCCGCAGCCAGGAGCACTGAAGCTTTCTTT. V is TRBV28 and J is TRBJ1-1; the D is unclear. The CDR3 has 15 amino acids. V dropped 1 base and J dropped 4 bases, with 13 bases sitting between them. Germline V CDR1 and CDR2: MDHEN, SYDVKM.

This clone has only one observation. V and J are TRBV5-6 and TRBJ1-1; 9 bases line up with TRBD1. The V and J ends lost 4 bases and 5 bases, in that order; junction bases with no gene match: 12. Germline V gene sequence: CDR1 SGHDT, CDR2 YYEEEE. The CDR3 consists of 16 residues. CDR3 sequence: CASSQFLTGGVTEAFF. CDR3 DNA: TGTGCCAGCAGCCAGTTCCTGACAGGGGGGGTTACTGAAGCTTTCTTT.

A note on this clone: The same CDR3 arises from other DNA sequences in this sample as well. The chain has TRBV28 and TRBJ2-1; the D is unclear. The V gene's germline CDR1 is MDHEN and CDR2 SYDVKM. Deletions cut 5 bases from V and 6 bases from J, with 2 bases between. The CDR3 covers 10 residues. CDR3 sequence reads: CASSSNEQFF. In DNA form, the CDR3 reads TGTGCCAGCAGTAGCAATGAGCAGTTCTTC.

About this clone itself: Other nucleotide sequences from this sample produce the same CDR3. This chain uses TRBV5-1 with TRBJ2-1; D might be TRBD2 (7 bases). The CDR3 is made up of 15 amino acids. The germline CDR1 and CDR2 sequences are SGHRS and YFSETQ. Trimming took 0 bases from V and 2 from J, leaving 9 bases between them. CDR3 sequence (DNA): TGCGCCAGCAGCTTGGTCGGGGGGCCCTACAATGAGCAGTTCTTC. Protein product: CASSLVGGPYNEQFF.

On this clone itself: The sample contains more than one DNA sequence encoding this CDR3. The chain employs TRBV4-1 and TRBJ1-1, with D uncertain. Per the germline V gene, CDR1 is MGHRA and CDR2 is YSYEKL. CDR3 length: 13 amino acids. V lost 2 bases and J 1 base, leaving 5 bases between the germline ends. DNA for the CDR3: TGCGCCAGCAGCCAAACAGAGAACACTGAAGCTTTCTTT. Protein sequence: CASSQTENTEAFF.

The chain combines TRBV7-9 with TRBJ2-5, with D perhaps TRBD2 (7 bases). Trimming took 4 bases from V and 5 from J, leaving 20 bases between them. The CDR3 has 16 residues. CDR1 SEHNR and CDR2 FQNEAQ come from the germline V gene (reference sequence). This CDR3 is CASSSLIPEGGETQYF. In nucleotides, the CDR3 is TGTGCCAGCAGCTCGTTGATCCCCGAGGGGGGGGAGACCCAGTACTTC.

Here the CDR3 DNA reads TGTGCCAGCAGCGCGGGGACTAGCGCTACCTACGAGCAGTACTTC. The encoded protein is CASSAGTSATYEQYF. The V call is TRBV9, the J call TRBJ2-7, with 10 positions matching TRBD2. Losses at the gene ends were 3 bases for V and 2 bases for J; bases not matched to a gene: 5. Germline V gene sequence: CDR1 SGDLS, CDR2 YYNGEE. The CDR3 contains 15 residues.

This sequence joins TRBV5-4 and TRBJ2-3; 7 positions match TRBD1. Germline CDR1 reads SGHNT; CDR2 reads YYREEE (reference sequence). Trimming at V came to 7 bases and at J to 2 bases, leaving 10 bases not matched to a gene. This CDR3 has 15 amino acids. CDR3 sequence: CASRETGLNTDTQYF. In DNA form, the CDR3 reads TGTGCCAGCCGAGAGACAGGGCTAAACACAGATACGCAGTATTTT.

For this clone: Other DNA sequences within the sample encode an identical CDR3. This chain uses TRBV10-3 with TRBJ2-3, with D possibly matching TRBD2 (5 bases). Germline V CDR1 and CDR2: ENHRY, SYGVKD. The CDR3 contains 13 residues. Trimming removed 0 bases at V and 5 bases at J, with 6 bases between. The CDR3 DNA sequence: TGTGCCATCAGTGAGTCCCGGGGAGATACGCAGTATTTT. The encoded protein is CAISESRGDTQYF.